These 27 T cell receptor beta chains came from one sample sequenced in a study of blood T cells in healthy people across ages. Next came a second PCR, run for about 6 to 12 cycles, which used a sample-barcoded 5' primer along with a J-beta primer mix. One entry per CDR3 protein results from TCRdb running MiXCR on the 5' RACE reads. This table holds roughly 800,000 distinct CDR3 sequences, about 48% found once. Sequencing input: blood. Receptors originate from an elderly man in good health.

Remarks on this clonotype: A single base separates this from a much larger clone, so it may be a read error. DNA of the CDR3: TGTGCCAGCAGCTTAGGACTAGCGGGAGGGCAAGAGACCCAGTTCTTC. Translation: CASSLGLAGGQETQFF. The gene calls are TRBV7-2 and TRBJ2-5; 14 bases agree with TRBD2. TRBJ2-1 explains the end of the DNA better; the J call may be wrong. Germline V gene sequence: CDR1 SGHTA, CDR2 FQGNSA. The CDR3 loop spans 16 amino acids.

A few counts support this clonotype. The rearrangement joins TRBV11-1 to TRBJ2-1; the D gene could be TRBD1 or TRBD2 (7 bases each). The CDR3 loop spans 15 amino acids. Trimming stripped 3 bases from V and 5 bases from J, with 14 bases between. The germline gives CDR1 SGHAT, CDR2 FQDESV (reference sequence). In DNA, the CDR3 is TGTGCCAGCAGCTTTTTGCAGGGGGGGGACAATGAGCAGTTCTTC. Protein product: CASSFLQGGDNEQFF.

This clonotype was counted a few times. The V gene is TRBV10-3, the J gene TRBJ2-3; TRBD1 matches at 10 bases. Germline V gives CDR1 ENHRY, CDR2 SYGVKD. Trimming removed 7 bases from V and 5 bases from J; junction bases left unmatched: 6. CDR3 length equals 14 residues. CDR3 DNA: TGTGCCATCACCGCCGGGACAGGGGTAGATACGCAGTATTTT. Residues: CAITAGTGVDTQYF.

This clonotype has only a few counts. V is TRBV4-1 and J is TRBJ2-7, with D perhaps TRBD1 or TRBD2 (5 bases each). Trimming shortened V by 3 bases and J by 0 bases, and 12 bases separated the two germline ends. There are 15 residues in the CDR3. From germline, CDR1 is MGHRA and CDR2 YSYEKL. CDR3 residues: CASSHRGASSYEQYF. The CDR3 DNA is TGCGCCAGCAGCCATAGGGGAGCTTCCTCCTACGAGCAGTACTTC.

The rearrangement links TRBV27 to TRBJ1-1; D gene uncertain. The CDR3 consists of 18 residues. From germline, CDR1 is MNHEY and CDR2 SMNVEV (reference sequence). Deletions cut 4 bases from V and 6 bases from J, with 27 bases between. The CDR3: CASSWTGKAGVFLPEAFF. As DNA, the CDR3 is TGTGCCAGCAGTTGGACCGGGAAAGCCGGGGTATTCTTACCTGAAGCTTTCTTT.

The table lists this clonotype with a count of one. The chain combines TRBV5-6 with TRBJ2-7; 9 nucleotides align to TRBD2. Germline assignment: CDR1 SGHDT and CDR2 YYEEEE. V trimming: 1 base; J trimming: 3 bases; junction bases outside the gene matches: 14. CDR3 length equals 18 residues. CDR3: CASSLSAREGLWDYEQYF. The CDR3 nucleotides are TGTGCCAGCAGCTTGAGCGCGCGGGAGGGCCTTTGGGACTACGAGCAGTACTTC.

V and J are TRBV24-1 and TRBJ1-2, with 7 bases aligning to TRBD1. J was trimmed by 7 bases and V by 8 bases; bases with no gene match: 9. The CDR3 is made up of 13 amino acids. Germline V CDR1 and CDR2: KGHDR, SFDVKD. CDR3 in amino acids: CATIDRVIVGYTF. CDR3 coding DNA: TGTGCCACCATTGACAGGGTTATCGTTGGCTACACCTTC.

The chain uses TRBV2 and TRBJ2-1, with 8 bases that match TRBD1. CDR1 is SNHLY and CDR2 is FYNNEI in the germline V gene. The ends lost 9 bases at V and 6 bases at J; junction bases unmatched: 10. The CDR3 runs to 14 residues. CDR3 amino acids: CASRGQVGLNEQFF. CDR3 nucleotides: TGTGCCAGTCGGGGACAGGTGGGACTCAATGAGCAGTTCTTC. The full variable domain, in which reference TRBV2 and TRBJ2-1 provide the parts outside the CDR3, is EPEVTQTPSHQVTQMGQEVILRCVPISNHLYFYWYRQILGQKVEFLVSFYNNEISEKSEIFDDQFSVERPDGSNFTLKIRSTKLEDSAMYFCASRGQVGLNEQFFGPGTRLTVL.

The rearrangement joins TRBV6-6 to TRBJ2-7; the D gene is possibly TRBD2 (5 bases). Germline CDR1 reads MNHNY; CDR2 reads SVGAGI (reference sequence). The CDR3 loop spans 14 amino acids. The ends were cut back, 5 bases at V and 0 bases at J, with 11 bases in the middle. The CDR3 coding sequence is TGTGCCAGCAGTATGGACGGGGTCTCCTACGAGCAGTACTTC. Its protein product is CASSMDGVSYEQYF.

The V gene is TRBV29-1, the J gene TRBJ1-4, with D possibly being TRBD1 (5 bases). V dropped 7 bases and J dropped 6 bases, with 18 bases sitting between them. Germline CDR1 is SQVTM and CDR2 is ANQGSEA. The CDR3 has 14 amino acids. The CDR3 sequence: CSAKAQGGDEKLFF. The DNA of the CDR3 is TGCAGCGCCAAAGCTCAGGGAGGAGATGAAAAACTGTTTTTT. The whole variable domain, filled in from reference TRBV29-1 and TRBJ1-4, reads SAVISQKPSRDICQRGTSLTIQCQVDSQVTMMFWYRQQPGQSLTLIATANQGSEATYESGFVIDKFPISRPNLTFSTLTVSNMSPEDSSIYLCSAKAQGGDEKLFFGSGTQLSVL.

In this sample, this clonotype turned up a few times. This chain joins TRBV18 and TRBJ2-4; tentatively, D is TRBD1 (7 bases). Germline-derived CDR1 and CDR2 are KGHSH and LQKENI. The CDR3 covers 15 residues. The V end lost 6 bases, the J end lost 0 bases, and 12 bases lay between the germline ends. DNA for the CDR3: TGTGCCAGCTCCCCCAGGGGGGTAGCCAAAAACATTCAGTACTTC. Its protein is CASSPRGVAKNIQYF.

Only a few counts were recorded for this clonotype. The chain links TRBV20-1 to TRBJ2-7; 8 nucleotides match TRBD2. V lost 4 bases to trimming and J lost 7 bases; unmatched junction nucleotides: 9. Germline V gene lookup returns CDR1 DFQATT and CDR2 SNEGSKA (reference sequence). This CDR3 has 13 residues. The CDR3 loop is CSAKVSGTGEQYF. The CDR3 nucleotides read TGCAGTGCTAAAGTTAGCGGGACCGGGGAGCAGTACTTC.

This clonotype was recorded only once. This chain joins TRBV24-1 and TRBJ2-5; a weak D match, TRBD2 (6 bases). The CDR3 totals 14 residues. V was cut by 5 bases and J by 1 base, with 10 bases left in between. The germline V gene has CDR1 KGHDR and CDR2 SFDVKD. The chain's CDR3 is CATSVGTFQETQYF. The CDR3 DNA follows: TGTGCCACCAGTGTCGGGACTTTCCAAGAGACCCAGTACTTC.

The rearrangement uses TRBV5-1 and TRBJ2-2; D gene uncertain. The V end lost 3 bases, the J end lost 1 base, and 10 bases lay between the germline ends. The germline V gene has CDR1 SGHRS and CDR2 YFSETQ. CDR3 size: 15 residues. CDR3 bases: TGCGCCAGCAGCTCGGACGGATTGAACACCGGGGAGCTGTTTTTT. Its translation: CASSSDGLNTGELFF.

This chain uses TRBV14 with TRBJ2-7; either TRBD1 or TRBD2 may fit D (6 bases each). V was cut by 4 bases and J by 0 bases, with 19 bases left in between. CDR1 and CDR2 (germline): SGHDN, FVKESK. The CDR3 is made up of 17 amino acids. The CDR3 DNA reads TGTGCCAGCAGCCGACGGGACTGGGGGCCGAGCTCCTACGAGCAGTACTTC. Residues: CASSRRDWGPSSYEQYF.

The V and J genes are TRBV12-3 or TRBV12-4 and TRBJ2-1; tentatively, D is TRBD1 (5 bases). V was shortened by 5 bases and J by 0 bases, with 20 bases between the two germline ends. This CDR3 is built from 18 residues. The CDR3 DNA follows: TGTGCCAGCAGTCCTAGGGGCTCGTGGTTAAGCTCCTACAATGAGCAGTTCTTC. As protein: CASSPRGSWLSSYNEQFF.

V and J are TRBV2 and TRBJ2-3; the D is unclear. Between the trimmed V and J ends, which lost 4 bases and 0 bases, there was a span of 8 bases. The CDR3 totals 14 residues. Germline CDR1 SNHLY, CDR2 FYNNEI. The CDR3, as DNA: TGTGCCAGCAGTGTACGCGAGAGCACAGATACGCAGTATTTT. Translation gives CASSVRESTDTQYF.

Here the CDR3 DNA reads TGCGCCAGCAGCCAAGATCGTGGGCTTCTAGCCAAAAACATTCAGTACTTC. Protein product: CASSQDRGLLAKNIQYF. This chain connects TRBV4-1 to TRBJ2-4; D gene ambiguous. V was trimmed by 0 bases and J by 0 bases, leaving 12 bases between them. The CDR3 loop spans 17 amino acids. Germline CDR1 is MGHRA and CDR2 is YSYEKL.

At least ten counts were recorded for this clonotype. This chain uses TRBV9 with TRBJ2-1; D remains unclear. The CDR3 spans 15 residues. Trimming left V 4 bases short and J 0 bases short, with 11 bases between. Per germline, CDR1 SGDLS and CDR2 YYNGEE. CDR3 coding DNA: TGTGCCAGCAGCCCACCCCTGGGCTCCTACAATGAGCAGTTCTTC. This codes for CASSPPLGSYNEQFF.

V is TRBV12-5 and J is TRBJ2-7, with TRBD2 matching 9 bases. CDR1 is LGHNT and CDR2 is FRNRAP in the germline V gene. The CDR3 spans 20 residues. The V segment lost 7 bases and the J segment 6 bases; nucleotides outside the gene matches: 28. The CDR3 bases are TGTGCTAGTGCCCTAGACCCCGGGAGGATCGCGGGAGGGCCGGTACTCGAGCAGTACTTC. This translates into CASALDPGRIAGGPVLEQYF.

The chain employs TRBV7-2 and TRBJ2-7; 8 nucleotides align to TRBD1. V gave up 5 bases and J gave up 6 bases; unmatched junction bases: 6. Germline CDR1 reads SGHTA; CDR2 reads FQGNSA. CDR3 length: 13 residues. The CDR3 loop is CASSTGGWGEQYF. The CDR3 region has the DNA TGTGCCAGCAGCACAGGGGGGTGGGGCGAGCAGTACTTC.

Only a few counts were recorded for this clonotype. This chain uses TRBV3-1 with TRBJ1-6; TRBD1 aligns across 7 bases. Unmatched junction bases numbered 2, after V lost 8 bases and J lost 7 bases. In germline, CDR1 is LGHDT, CDR2 YNNKEL (reference sequence). The CDR3 extends over 12 amino acids. The CDR3 here is CASGTANSPLHF. The DNA for the CDR3 is TGTGCCAGCGGGACAGCGAATTCACCCCTCCACTTT.

The chain employs TRBV12-5 and TRBJ2-1; 12 nucleotides agree with TRBD2. V was clipped by 0 bases and J by 6 bases; unmatched bases: 0. The CDR3 has 15 amino acids. The germline V gene encodes CDR1 LGHNT and CDR2 FRNRAP. The CDR3 loop is CASGLVGLAGNEQFF. The CDR3 DNA is TGTGCTAGTGGTTTGGTGGGACTAGCGGGCAATGAGCAGTTCTTC.

The DNA for the CDR3 is TGCAGTGCTGGGGGGGGTGACAATGAGCAGTTCTTC. This translates into CSAGGGDNEQFF. The chain links TRBV20-1 to TRBJ2-1; TRBD2 matches at 7 bases. The CDR3 is made up of 12 amino acids. With 5 bases clipped from V and 5 bases from J, the junction kept 3 bases outside the gene matches. The V gene's germline CDR1 is DFQATT and CDR2 SNEGSKA (reference sequence).

The chain recombines TRBV9 with TRBJ2-1, with 10 bases that match TRBD2. Germline lookup yields CDR1 SGDLS and CDR2 YYNGEE. The junction had 10 bases not matched to a gene; V was cut back by 0 bases and J by 4 bases. This CDR3 comprises 18 residues. The CDR3 sequence is CASSVEVGAGGQYNEQFF. The CDR3, as DNA: TGTGCCAGCAGCGTAGAGGTTGGAGCGGGAGGGCAATACAATGAGCAGTTCTTC.

The V and J genes are TRBV27 and TRBJ2-1; maybe TRBD2 (6 bases). Germline CDR1 reads MNHEY; CDR2 reads SMNVEV (reference sequence). V gave up 6 bases and J gave up 7 bases, with 10 bases separating them. This CDR3 region has 12 residues. The CDR3 protein is CASRLGGNEQFF. The CDR3 DNA reads TGTGCCAGCAGGCTCGGGGGAAATGAGCAGTTCTTC.

This clonotype was seen a handful of times. This chain connects TRBV6-1 to TRBJ2-7; 11 nucleotides agree with TRBD2. CDR1 is MNHNS, CDR2 SASEGT, per germline. CDR3 length equals 14 residues. Trimming removed 7 bases from V and 2 bases from J; junction bases left unmatched: 4. The CDR3, as DNA: TGTGCCAGCACCGGGGGACTAGCGGCCTACGAGCAGTACTTC. The encoded protein is CASTGGLAAYEQYF.